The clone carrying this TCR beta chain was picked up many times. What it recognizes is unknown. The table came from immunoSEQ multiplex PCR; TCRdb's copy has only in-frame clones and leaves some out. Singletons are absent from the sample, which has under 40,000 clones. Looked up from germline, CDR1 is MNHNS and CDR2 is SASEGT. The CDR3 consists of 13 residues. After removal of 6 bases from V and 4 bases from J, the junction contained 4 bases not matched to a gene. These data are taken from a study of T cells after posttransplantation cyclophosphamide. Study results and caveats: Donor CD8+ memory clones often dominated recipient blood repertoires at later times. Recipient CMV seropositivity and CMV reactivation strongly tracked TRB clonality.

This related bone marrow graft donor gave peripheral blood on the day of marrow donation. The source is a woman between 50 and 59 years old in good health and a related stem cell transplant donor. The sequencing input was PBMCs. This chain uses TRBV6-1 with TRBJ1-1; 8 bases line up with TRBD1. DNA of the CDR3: TGTGCCAGCAGAGGACAGGGTACCACTGAAGCTTTCTTT. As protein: CASRGQGTTEAFF.